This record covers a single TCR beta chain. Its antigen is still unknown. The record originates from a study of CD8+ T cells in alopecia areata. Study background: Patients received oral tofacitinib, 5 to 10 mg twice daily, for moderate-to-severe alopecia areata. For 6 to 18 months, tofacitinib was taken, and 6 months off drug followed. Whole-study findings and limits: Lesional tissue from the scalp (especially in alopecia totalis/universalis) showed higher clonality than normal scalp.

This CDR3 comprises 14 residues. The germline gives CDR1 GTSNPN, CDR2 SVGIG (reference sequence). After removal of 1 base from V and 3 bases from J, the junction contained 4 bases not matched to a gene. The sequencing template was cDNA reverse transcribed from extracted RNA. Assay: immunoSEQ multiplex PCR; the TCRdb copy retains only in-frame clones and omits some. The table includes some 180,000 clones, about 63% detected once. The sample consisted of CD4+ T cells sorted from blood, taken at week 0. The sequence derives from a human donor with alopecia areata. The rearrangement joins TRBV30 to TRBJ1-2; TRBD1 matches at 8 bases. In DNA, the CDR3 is TGTGCCTGGAGTGGGACAGGGAAAGACTATGGCTACACCTTC. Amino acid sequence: CAWSGTGKDYGYTF.